This is a list of T cell receptor beta chains from one sample in a study of shared T cell receptors in the human thymus. TCRdb keeps only in-frame clones here, not all; method: immunoSEQ multiplex PCR. Among fewer than 700,000 clones, roughly 90% were seen once, and the ten largest hold about 0.01%. These data also formed part of another study, on human thymus T cells.

Sequencing was performed on thymocytes. The source of these receptors is a boy less than two years old with a congenital heart defect. Both conserved end residues are part of each CDR3.

>TRBJ1-1|TRBV25-1
CASQGEVEAFF
>TRBJ2-2|TRBV5-1
CASSSQTGESTGELFF
>TRBJ1-6|TRBV5-4
CASGTENNSPLHF
>TRBJ1-2|TRBV28
CASTGAVSQYGYTF
>TRBJ1-5|TRBV10-1
CASSAGLGNQPQHF
>TRBJ2-2|TRBV7-9
CASSRAGESTGELFF
>TRBJ1-3|TRBV30
CAWSTQGTGNTIYF
>TRBJ2-4|TRBV6-1
CASSREAKNIQYF
>TRBJ1-2|TRBV29-1
CSVRQTGDYGYTF
>TRBJ2-7|TRBV5-4
CASSFLRGEASEQYF
>TRBJ1-5|TRBV28
CASSSLVPLRDQPQHF
>TRBJ2-3|TRBV27
CASSLGAGGAGDTQYF
>TRBJ1-1|TRBV10-3
CAILPGDNTEAFF
>TRBJ2-7|TRBV5-6
CASSGESYEQYF
>TRBJ2-7|TRBV4-3
CASSLWARQGVRIPYEQYF
>TRBJ2-1|TRBV27
CASSLSDRNNEQFF
>TRBJ1-1|TRBV25-1
CASSEWRGNTEAFF
>TRBJ2-3|TRBV5-4
CASSSHWREGLTDTQYF
>TRBJ2-5|TRBV25-1
CASSGEQGFETQYF
>TRBJ2-1|TRBV5-1
CASSLEAATYNEQFF
>TRBJ2-7|TRBV1
CTSSPREREGSYEQYF
>TRBJ2-2|TRBV29-1
CSVVAGVHTGELFF
>TRBJ2-7|TRBV9
CASSNGTGEYEQYF
>TRBJ1-3|TRBV4-1
CASSQDLRGSGNTIYF
>TRBJ1-5|TRBV15
CATSSEVAGTGGAVNQPQHF
>TRBJ1-5|TRBV28
CASSTLGQGGQPQHF
>TRBJ2-6|TRBV11-2
CASSLAGRPGANVLTF
>TRBJ2-7|TRBV2
CASGFPLCGSYEQYF
>TRBJ1-2|TRBV12-1
CASSPQGLYGYTF
>TRBJ1-5|TRBV19
CASSCDRGDINQPQHF
>TRBJ2-7|TRBV5-1
CATRVFQSSYEQYF
>TRBJ1-1|TRBV5-6
CASSCRRDRGVGTEAFF
>TRBJ1-2|TRBV30
CAWSVHPGGDGYTF
>TRBJ1-4|TRBV6-1
CASSERRDRLGTSTNEKLFF
>TRBJ1-1|TRBV20-1
CSNRVPTEAFF
>TRBJ2-1|TRBV25-1
CASKTGTGNEQFF
>TRBJ2-6|TRBV9
CASSVGVAGESGANVLTF
>TRBJ2-1|TRBV11-2
CASSPHQGGREDEQFF
>TRBJ2-1|TRBV4-3
CASSQVHRGVYNEQFF
>TRBJ2-2|TRBV5-1
CASSLVRRGELFF
>TRBJ2-7|TRBV6-5
CASRRSGRAHEQYF
>TRBJ2-1|TRBV4-1
CASSQGLLTSGRNEQFF
>TRBJ1-5|TRBV28
CASSYRGRGWSNQPQHF
>TRBJ2-7|TRBV11-2
CASSGLGKASGYEQYF
>TRBJ1-2|TRBV5-6
CASSPRTGPNYGYTF
>TRBJ2-5|TRBV15
CATSWWASGEETQYF
>TRBJ2-3|TRBV5-1
CASSPRYPPGRAPSGRADTQYF
>TRBJ2-5|TRBV15
CATSTGGDRGKTQYF
>TRBJ1-2|TRBV2
CASGSVRQGWRMNYGYTF
>TRBJ2-2|TRBV5-4
CASSLNRRNTGELFF
>TRBJ2-5|TRBV7-9
CATSKSGGEETQYF
>TRBJ1-1|TRBV27
CASSSGQGAPEAFF
>TRBJ2-7|TRBV27
CASSLRVLDEQYF
>TRBJ2-5|TRBV5-1
CASSPGTGLGRRAAAGETQYF
>TRBJ2-1|TRBV27
CASSLRLAGGSFNEQFF
>TRBJ1-4|TRBV7-2
CASSLGHPTNEKLFF
>TRBJ2-3|TRBV30
CAWSVRVASDTQYF
>TRBJ2-7|TRBV6-1
CASRYRTGTPYEQYF
>TRBJ2-1|TRBV6-5
CASSSGTNPYNEQFF
>TRBJ2-1|TRBV7-9
CASSSTQGVSGDYNEQFF